The 12 T cell receptor beta chains below were found in one sample sequenced in a study of shared clonotypes between healthy human individuals. Assay: immunoSEQ multiplex PCR; the TCRdb copy retains only in-frame clones and omits some. The sample lists hundreds of thousands of clones, approximately 79% seen once, with 10% in the top ten. The sequenced material came from memory CD4+ T cells sorted from blood. The subset was: CD45RA-negative fraction. These receptors all stem from a man under 40 in good health.

This clone was seen only a few times. The V gene is TRBV15, the J gene TRBJ1-1; D gene uncertain. V was trimmed by 0 bases and J by 8 bases, leaving 4 bases between them. CDR3 length: 11 amino acids. Germline lookup yields CDR1 LNHNV and CDR2 YYDKDF (reference sequence). This CDR3 is CATSRELEAFF. CDR3 nucleotides: TGTGCCACCAGCAGAGAGTTAGAAGCTTTCTTT.

In this sample, this clone turned up a few times. The rearrangement uses TRBV6-1 and TRBJ1-5, with D possibly matching TRBD1 (6 bases). This CDR3 has 12 residues. With 6 bases removed from V and 7 bases from J, the gap between germline ends came to 10 bases. Germline values: CDR1 MNHNS, CDR2 SASEGT. The CDR3 DNA follows: TGTGCCAGCAGACAGGGTAAACAGCCCCAGCATTTT. This codes for CASRQGKQPQHF.

V is TRBV6-1 and J is TRBJ1-2; D not resolved. The CDR3 extends over 9 amino acids. Germline V gives CDR1 MNHNS, CDR2 SASEGT. V lost 11 bases to trimming and J lost 7 bases, with 8 bases between them. The CDR3: CAAGSGYTF. In DNA form, the CDR3 reads TGTGCCGCCGGGTCTGGCTACACCTTC.

The chain carries TRBV7-3 and TRBJ2-7; D is ambiguous. Looked up from germline, CDR1 is SGHTA and CDR2 is FQGTGA. There are 16 residues in the CDR3. V dropped 2 bases and J dropped 0 bases, with 14 bases sitting between them. For the CDR3, the DNA is TGTGCCAGCAGCTTAGAGCCTCCCCGGGTCTCCTACGAGCAGTACTTC. Translated, it gives CASSLEPPRVSYEQYF.

V and J are TRBV6-6 and TRBJ2-7; D uncertain. Germline loops: CDR1 MNHNY, CDR2 SVGAGI (reference sequence). V was pared by 6 bases and J by 3 bases, with 18 bases between. The CDR3 has 15 amino acids. CDR3 protein: CASSSPVLGNYEQYF. CDR3 nucleotides: TGTGCCAGCAGCAGCCCTGTCCTTGGCAACTACGAGCAGTACTTC.

V and J are TRBV6-1 and TRBJ1-5, with a possible D match to TRBD1 (6 bases). Germline CDR1 MNHNS, CDR2 SASEGT. V gave up 7 bases and J gave up 3 bases, with 13 bases separating them. The CDR3 extends over 14 amino acids. The CDR3 region is CASTPGQNNQPQHF. The CDR3 DNA sequence: TGTGCCAGCACCCCAGGACAGAACAATCAGCCCCAGCATTTT.

On this clone: The same CDR3 is also encoded by other DNA sequences in this sample. The chain links TRBV7-9 to TRBJ1-1; 7 bases agree with TRBD1. Germline CDR1 reads SEHNR; CDR2 reads FQNEAQ (reference sequence). The CDR3 has 14 residues. The junction had 4 bases not matched to a gene; V was cut back by 5 bases and J by 1 base. The CDR3 is CASSRQGGNTEAFF. The CDR3 region has the DNA TGTGCCAGCAGCCGACAGGGCGGGAACACTGAAGCTTTCTTT.

V and J are TRBV2 and TRBJ1-3; 7 nucleotides match TRBD1. V was clipped by 5 bases and J by 2 bases; unmatched bases: 6. The CDR3 covers 15 residues. Germline V gene data show CDR1 as SNHLY and CDR2 as FYNNEI. The CDR3 sequence is CASSTDRVPGNTIYF. CDR3 DNA sequence: TGTGCCAGCAGTACCGACAGGGTGCCTGGAAACACCATATATTTT. Full variable domain (outside the CDR3, taken from reference TRBV2 and TRBJ1-3): EPEVTQTPSHQVTQMGQEVILRCVPISNHLYFYWYRQILGQKVEFLVSFYNNEISEKSEIFDDQFSVERPDGSNFTLKIRSTKLEDSAMYFCASSTDRVPGNTIYFGEGSWLTVV.

The V and J genes are TRBV7-9 and TRBJ2-5; D possibly uses TRBD1 or TRBD2 (5 bases each). In germline, CDR1 is SEHNR, CDR2 FQNEAQ (reference sequence). The CDR3 totals 15 residues. Trimming pared 10 bases from V and 3 bases from J, leaving 21 bases between. Written as DNA, the CDR3 is TGTGCCACCGAACCCGGGGCAAGTCCAGAAGAGACCCAGTACTTC. This translates into CATEPGASPEETQYF.

CDR3 coding DNA: TGTGCCAGCTCACCACGGAGTTTGGGTTATGGCTACACCTTC. Translating it yields CASSPRSLGYGYTF. The chain links TRBV18 to TRBJ1-2, with D uncertain. Deletions cut 1 base from V and 5 bases from J, with 11 bases between. This CDR3 has 14 residues. Germline V gene sequence: CDR1 KGHSH, CDR2 LQKENI.

The chain has TRBV5-6 and TRBJ2-7, with 7 bases identical to TRBD2. From germline, CDR1 is SGHDT and CDR2 YYEEEE. V trimming: 0 bases; J trimming: 5 bases; junction bases outside the gene matches: 5. This CDR3 spans 14 amino acids. The CDR3 DNA sequence: TGTGCCAGCAGCTTGGCGCCAGCGGGAAACGAGCAGTACTTC. Amino acids: CASSLAPAGNEQYF.

V and J are TRBV29-1 and TRBJ2-1, with D unclear. This CDR3 contains 12 residues. Germline V lookup: CDR1 SQVTM, CDR2 ANQGSEA. Trimming removed 5 bases from V and 8 bases from J, with 13 bases in between. The CDR3 DNA reads as TGCAGCGTTAGTATTGTAGGACATGAGCAGTTCTTC. Translation gives CSVSIVGHEQFF.